This TCR beta chain is drawn from a study of blood T cell repertoires in COVID-19. Overall study: The study drew acute and convalescent COVID-19 samples from the United States, Italy and Spain.

Original methodology: Researchers report that nucleated cell counts were estimated from reference gene primer amplification. Measured with immunoSEQ multiplex PCR; TCRdb has only the in-frame clones, and not every one. V, J and clone size reflect that table, while D and trimming were determined from the DNA. Of around 250,000 clones listed, around 90% are singletons. The CDR3 spans 14 residues. Germline V gives CDR1 MNHEY, CDR2 SMNVEV (reference sequence). Trimming cost V 3 bases and J 2 bases, with 7 bases left between them. Allocation to cohorts depended on clinical history reported by the participants. The recovered donors of Cohort 3 showed two negative PCRs, clearance, or symptom resolution.

The TCR sequence derives from a woman aged 45-65 years who had recovered from COVID-19. This rearrangement joins TRBV27 to TRBJ2-2; D is ambiguous. The sequencing sample was made of PBMCs or T cells enriched from blood (not recorded which). For the CDR3, the DNA is TGTGCCAGCAGTTTTAGTCGCAACACCGGGGAGCTGTTTTTT. Translated: CASSFSRNTGELFF.